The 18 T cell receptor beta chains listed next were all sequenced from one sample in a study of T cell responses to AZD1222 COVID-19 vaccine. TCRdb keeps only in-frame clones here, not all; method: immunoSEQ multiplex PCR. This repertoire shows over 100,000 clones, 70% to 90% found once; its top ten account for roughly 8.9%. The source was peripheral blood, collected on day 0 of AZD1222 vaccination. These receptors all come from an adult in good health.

DNA for the CDR3: TGCAGTGCCACTAGTTCAGATACGCAGTATTTT. It is translated as CSATSSDTQYF. The V and J genes are TRBV20-1 and TRBJ2-3; D possibly corresponds to TRBD2 (5 bases). This CDR3 comprises 11 residues. V shed 6 bases and J shed 4 bases, with 8 bases lying between them. Germline CDR1 DFQATT, CDR2 SNEGSKA (reference sequence).

Here the CDR3 reads CASSLFSSNYGYTF. CDR3 nucleotide sequence: TGTGCCAGTAGTCTGTTTTCAAGTAACTATGGCTACACCTTC. This rearrangement joins TRBV19 to TRBJ1-2; D uncertain. The CDR3 length is 14 residues. Germline values: CDR1 LNHDA, CDR2 SQIVND (reference sequence). Trimming took off 5 bases at V and 1 base at J, with 11 bases between the two ends.

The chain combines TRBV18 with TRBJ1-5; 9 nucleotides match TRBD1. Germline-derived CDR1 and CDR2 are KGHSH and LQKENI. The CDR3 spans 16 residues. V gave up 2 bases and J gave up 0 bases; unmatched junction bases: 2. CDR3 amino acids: CASSPTGGNSNQPQHF. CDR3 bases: TGTGCCAGCTCACCAACAGGGGGCAATAGCAATCAGCCCCAGCATTTT.

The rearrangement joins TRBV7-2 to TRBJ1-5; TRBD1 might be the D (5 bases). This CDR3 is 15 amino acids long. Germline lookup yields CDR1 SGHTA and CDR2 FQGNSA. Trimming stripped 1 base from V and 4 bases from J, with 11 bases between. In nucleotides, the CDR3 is TGTGCCAGCAGCTTAGTGGGGGGACCTAATCAGCCCCAGCATTTT. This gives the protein CASSLVGGPNQPQHF.

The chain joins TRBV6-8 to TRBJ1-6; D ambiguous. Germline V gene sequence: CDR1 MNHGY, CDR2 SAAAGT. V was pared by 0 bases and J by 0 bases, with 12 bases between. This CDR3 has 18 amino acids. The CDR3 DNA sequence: TGTGCCAGCAGTTACTCGTACGATCATAGCTCCTATAATTCACCCCTCCACTTT. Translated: CASSYSYDHSSYNSPLHF.

For the CDR3, the DNA is TGTGCCAGTAGGAAATACGGGGGAATACAAGAGACCCAGTACTTC. As protein: CASRKYGGIQETQYF. This sequence joins TRBV19 and TRBJ2-5; the D gene is possibly TRBD2 (6 bases). V was shortened by 6 bases and J by 2 bases, with 16 bases between the two germline ends. The CDR3 covers 15 residues. The germline CDR1 and CDR2 sequences are LNHDA and SQIVND (reference sequence).

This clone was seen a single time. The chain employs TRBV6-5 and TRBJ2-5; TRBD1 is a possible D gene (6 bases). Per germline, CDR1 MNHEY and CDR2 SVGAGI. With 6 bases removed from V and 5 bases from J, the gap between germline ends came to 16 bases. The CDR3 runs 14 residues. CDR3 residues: CASRGFGQTETQYF. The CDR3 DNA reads TGTGCCAGCAGGGGATTCGGACAGACGGAGACCCAGTACTTC.

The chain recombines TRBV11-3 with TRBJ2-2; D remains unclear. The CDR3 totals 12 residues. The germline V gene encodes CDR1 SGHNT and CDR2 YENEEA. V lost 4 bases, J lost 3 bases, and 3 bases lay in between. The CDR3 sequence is CASSSDTGELFF. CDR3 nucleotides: TGTGCCAGCAGCTCAGACACCGGGGAGCTGTTTTTT.

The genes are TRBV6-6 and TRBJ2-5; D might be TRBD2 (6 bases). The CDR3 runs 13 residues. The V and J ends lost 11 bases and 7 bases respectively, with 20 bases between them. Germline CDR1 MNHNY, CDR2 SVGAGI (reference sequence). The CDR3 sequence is CAGRSGAAGTQYF. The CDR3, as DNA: TGTGCCGGCCGGTCGGGAGCAGCGGGGACCCAGTACTTC.

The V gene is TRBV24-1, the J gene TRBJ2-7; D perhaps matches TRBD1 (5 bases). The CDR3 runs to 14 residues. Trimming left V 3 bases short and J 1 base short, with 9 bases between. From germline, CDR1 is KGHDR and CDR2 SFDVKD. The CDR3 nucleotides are TGTGCCACCAGTGATCCAAGACAGTCCTACGAGCAGTACTTC. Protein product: CATSDPRQSYEQYF.

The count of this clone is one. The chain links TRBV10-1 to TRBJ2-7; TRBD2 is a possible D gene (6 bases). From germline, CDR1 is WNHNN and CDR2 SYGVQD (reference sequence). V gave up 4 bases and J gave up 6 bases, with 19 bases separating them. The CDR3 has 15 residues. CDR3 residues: CASSGTTGSLGEQYF. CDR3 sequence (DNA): TGCGCCAGCAGTGGAACTACCGGGAGTCTGGGCGAGCAGTACTTC.

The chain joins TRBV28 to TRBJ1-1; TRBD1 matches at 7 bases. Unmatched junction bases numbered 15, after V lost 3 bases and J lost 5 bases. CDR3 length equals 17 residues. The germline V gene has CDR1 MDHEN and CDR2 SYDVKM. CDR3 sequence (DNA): TGTGCCAGCAGTTTGGGGGCAGGGGGAGGGTTGAGTACTGAAGCTTTCTTT. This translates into CASSLGAGGGLSTEAFF.

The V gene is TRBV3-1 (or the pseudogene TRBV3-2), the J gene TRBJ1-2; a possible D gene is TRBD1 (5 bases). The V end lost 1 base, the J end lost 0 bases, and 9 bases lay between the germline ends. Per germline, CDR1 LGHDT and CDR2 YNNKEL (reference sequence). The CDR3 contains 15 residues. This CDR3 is CASSQADTANYGYTF. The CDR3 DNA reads TGTGCCAGCAGCCAAGCGGACACGGCTAACTATGGCTACACCTTC.

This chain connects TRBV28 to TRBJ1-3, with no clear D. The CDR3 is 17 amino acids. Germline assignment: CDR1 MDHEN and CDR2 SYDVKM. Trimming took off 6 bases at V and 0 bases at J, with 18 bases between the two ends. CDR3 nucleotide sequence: TGTGCCAGCAGCCGAGGCCCAGGAGAGAGCTCTGGAAACACCATATATTTT. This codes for CASSRGPGESSGNTIYF.

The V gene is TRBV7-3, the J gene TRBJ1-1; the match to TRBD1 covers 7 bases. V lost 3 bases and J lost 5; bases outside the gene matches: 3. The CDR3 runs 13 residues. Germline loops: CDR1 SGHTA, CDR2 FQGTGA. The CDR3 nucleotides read TGTGCCAGCAGCTTCACACAGGGGACTGAAGCTTTCTTT. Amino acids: CASSFTQGTEAFF.

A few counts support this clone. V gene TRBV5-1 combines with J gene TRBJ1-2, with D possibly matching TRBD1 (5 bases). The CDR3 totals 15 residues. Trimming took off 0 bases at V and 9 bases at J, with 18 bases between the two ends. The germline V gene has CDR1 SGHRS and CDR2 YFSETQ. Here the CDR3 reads CASSLGGLGGSSYTF. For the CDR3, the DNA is TGCGCCAGCAGCTTGGGAGGTCTTGGGGGGAGTAGCTACACCTTC.

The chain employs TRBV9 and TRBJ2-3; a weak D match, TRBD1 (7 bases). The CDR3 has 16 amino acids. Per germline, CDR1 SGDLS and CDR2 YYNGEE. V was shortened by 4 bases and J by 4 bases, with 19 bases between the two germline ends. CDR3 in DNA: TGTGCCAGCAGCCCCCGTAAGACAGGGAGGTCAGATACGCAGTATTTT. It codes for CASSPRKTGRSDTQYF.

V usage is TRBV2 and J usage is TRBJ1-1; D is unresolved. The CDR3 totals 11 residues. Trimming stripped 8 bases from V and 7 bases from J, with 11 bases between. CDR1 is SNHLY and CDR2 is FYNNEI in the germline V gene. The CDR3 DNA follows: TGTGCCAGCGTCAACTGGGGTGAAGCTTTCTTT. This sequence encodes CASVNWGEAFF.